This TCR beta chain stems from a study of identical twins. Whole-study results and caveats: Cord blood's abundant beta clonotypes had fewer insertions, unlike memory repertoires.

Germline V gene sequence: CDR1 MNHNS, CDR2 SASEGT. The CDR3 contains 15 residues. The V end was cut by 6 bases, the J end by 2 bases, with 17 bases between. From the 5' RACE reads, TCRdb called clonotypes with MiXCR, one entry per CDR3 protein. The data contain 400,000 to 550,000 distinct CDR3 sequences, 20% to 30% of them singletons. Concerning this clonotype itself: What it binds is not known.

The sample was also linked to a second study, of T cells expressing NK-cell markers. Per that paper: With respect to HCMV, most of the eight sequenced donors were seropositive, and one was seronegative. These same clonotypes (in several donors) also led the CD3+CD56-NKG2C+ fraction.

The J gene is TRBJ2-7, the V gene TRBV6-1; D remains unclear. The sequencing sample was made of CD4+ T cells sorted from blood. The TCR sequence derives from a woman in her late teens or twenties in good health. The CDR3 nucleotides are TGTGCCAGCAGGGCCCAGCGACAAGGGCCCTACGAGCAGTACTTC. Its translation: CASRAQRQGPYEQYF.